A selection of T cell receptor beta chains follows, all from one sample in a study of CD8+CD57+ T cells in acquired aplastic anemia. TCRdb itself ran the reads through MiXCR, one entry per CDR3 protein. The sample gives approximately 95,000 distinct CDR3 sequences, approximately 73% of which show up once; 65% is in the top ten. Sequenced: sorted CD4+, CD8+, or CD8+CD57+ T cells (not recorded which) from PBMCs. These receptors came from a human donor with aplastic anemia. Each CDR3 is given with its conserved first and last residue. A D gene is named only where the DNA matches it firmly. Some rows have no size entry. The others give once, few or many, or a class for an expanded clone.

D gene,J gene,clone size,CDR3 length,V gene,CDR3 protein,CDR3 DNA
TRBD1,TRBJ2-7,NA,12,TRBV20-1,CSVTGGRNEQYF,TGCAGTGTGACAGGGGGCAGGAACGAGCAGTACTTC
NA,TRBJ2-6,few,14,TRBV25-1,CASSARSGANVLTF,TGTGCCAGCAGTGCCAGGTCTGGGGCCAACGTCCTGACTTTC
NA,TRBJ1-5,NA,15,TRBV10-3,CAISGQQNSNQPQHF,TGTGCCATCAGCGGTCAACAGAATAGCAATCAGCCCCAGCATTTT
TRBD2,TRBJ2-7,NA,14,TRBV7-6,CASSLEAGDYEQYF,TGTGCCAGCAGCTTAGAAGCGGGAGATTACGAGCAGTACTTC
NA,TRBJ1-2,NA,12,TRBV29-1,CSVVWGTYGYTF,TGCAGCGTTGTTTGGGGGACCTATGGCTACACCTTC
NA,TRBJ1-2,NA,18,TRBV10-3,CAISAIQRTEQSNYGYTF,TGTGCCATCAGTGCGATACAGAGGACAGAGCAAAGTAACTATGGCTACACCTTC
NA,TRBJ1-1,NA,16,TRBV2,CASSEVPQGMNTEAFF,TGTGCCAGCAGTGAAGTTCCGCAGGGGATGAACACTGAAGCTTTCTTT
TRBD2,TRBJ2-7,many,14,TRBV11-2,CASSLVGGVYEQYF,TGTGCCAGCAGCTTAGTGGGAGGGGTCTACGAGCAGTACTTC
NA,TRBJ1-4,NA,13,TRBV15,CATGGKLNEKLFF,TGTGCCACCGGCGGAAAACTGAATGAAAAACTGTTTTTT
TRBD2,TRBJ2-1,NA,15,TRBV11-1,CASSLDSGTYNGQFF,TGTGCCAGCAGCTTAGATAGCGGGACCTACAATGGGCAGTTCTTC
TRBD2,TRBJ2-3,NA,14,TRBV29-1,CSGGLAGITDTQYF,TGCAGCGGTGGACTAGCGGGCATCACAGATACGCAGTATTTT
NA,TRBJ2-7,NA,15,TRBV7-6,CASSPSDGDSYEQYF,TGTGCCAGCAGCCCATCGGACGGAGACTCCTACGAGCAGTACTTC
NA,TRBJ1-1,NA,15,TRBV10-3,CAISETDDGNTEAFF,TGTGCCATCAGTGAGACCGACGACGGAAACACTGAAGCTTTCTTT
TRBD1,TRBJ2-2,NA,15,TRBV20-1,CSARRTGPNTGELFF,TGCAGTGCTAGACGGACAGGGCCGAACACCGGGGAGCTGTTTTTT
NA,TRBJ2-3,NA,13,TRBV24-1,CAIRSGAGDTQYF,TGTGCCATCCGTTCAGGGGCGGGAGATACGCAGTATTTT
TRBD2,TRBJ2-3,few,19,TRBV20-1,CSARGGLAGQGDSTDTQYF,TGCAGTGCTAGAGGAGGACTAGCGGGGCAGGGGGATAGCACAGATACGCAGTATTTT
TRBD2,TRBJ2-7,once,16,TRBV25-1,CASSQGPGTSVYEQYF,TGTGCCAGCAGCCAAGGCCCCGGGACTAGCGTCTACGAGCAGTACTTC
TRBD2,TRBJ2-2,NA,15,TRBV12-3/TRBV12-4,CASSYSGGAIGELFF,TGTGCCAGCAGTTACAGCGGGGGGGCTATCGGGGAGCTGTTTTTT
NA,TRBJ2-3,NA,13,TRBV29-1,CSNSGAERDTQYF,TGCAGCAACAGTGGCGCAGAGAGGGATACGCAGTATTTT
NA,TRBJ1-2,NA,14,TRBV4-1,CASSQAPGTRGYTF,TGCGCCAGCAGCCAAGCGCCAGGAACCAGGGGCTACACCTTC
TRBD1,TRBJ1-1,NA,15,TRBV20-1,CSAQGQGAPNTEAFF,TGCAGTGCCCAAGGACAGGGGGCGCCTAACACTGAAGCTTTCTTT
NA,TRBJ1-3,NA,14,TRBV13,CASSLITGRNTIYF,TGTGCCAGCAGCTTAATCACGGGTCGAAACACCATATATTTT
TRBD1,TRBJ2-1,NA,15,TRBV10-3,CATLLGQGGSYEQFF,TGTGCCACCCTCTTGGGACAGGGTGGATCCTATGAGCAGTTCTTC
TRBD1,TRBJ1-1,once,15,TRBV19,CASSAGTGGNTEAFF,TGTGCCAGTAGTGCTGGGACAGGGGGGAACACTGAAGCTTTCTTT
TRBD2,TRBJ2-3,NA,16,TRBV5-1,CASSLAGLAATDTQYF,TGCGCCAGCAGCTTGGCCGGCCTAGCGGCCACAGATACGCAGTATTTT
TRBD2,TRBJ2-7,NA,16,TRBV20-1,CSAPARLAGGPVEQYF,TGCAGTGCACCCGCTCGACTAGCGGGGGGGCCTGTCGAGCAGTACTTC
NA,TRBJ1-5,NA,14,TRBV29-1,CSVEVGQGSQPQHF,TGCAGCGTTGAAGTAGGGCAGGGGAGTCAGCCCCAGCATTTT
NA,TRBJ1-2,NA,12,TRBV2,CASSAGLYGYTF,TGTGCCAGCAGTGCAGGGCTCTATGGCTACACCTTC
TRBD1,TRBJ1-2,NA,14,TRBV20-1,CSAQDRGQWYGYTF,TGCAGTGCTCAGGACAGGGGGCAGTGGTATGGCTACACCTTC
NA,TRBJ2-5,NA,11,TRBV2,CASSGAETQYF,TGTGCCAGCTCAGGGGCAGAGACCCAGTACTTC
TRBD1,TRBJ1-3,many,15,TRBV7-9,CASSLIGGIGNTIYF,TGTGCCAGCAGCTTAATAGGGGGCATTGGAAACACCATATATTTT
TRBD2,TRBJ2-7,few,16,TRBV20-1,CSARSVSAGGSYEQYF,TGCAGTGCTAGATCCGTGAGCGCGGGGGGGTCCTACGAGCAGTACTTC
NA,TRBJ1-1,NA,14,TRBV20-1,CSASGRVTNTEAFF,TGCAGTGCTAGTGGGAGGGTTACGAACACTGAAGCTTTCTTT
TRBD1,TRBJ2-4,many,15,TRBV7-9,CASSSGTGEGNIQYF,TGTGCCAGCAGCTCCGGGACAGGGGAGGGCAACATTCAGTACTTC
TRBD1,TRBJ2-7,NA,13,TRBV19,CASSFRTGTEQYF,TGTGCCAGTAGTTTCCGGACAGGGACCGAGCAGTACTTC
TRBD1,TRBJ2-7,NA,15,TRBV7-3,CASSSRGHGSYEQYF,TGTGCCAGCAGTTCGAGGGGGCACGGCTCCTACGAGCAGTACTTC
NA,TRBJ2-2,few,13,TRBV2,CASGQTNTGELFF,TGTGCCAGCGGACAGACAAACACCGGGGAGCTGTTTTTT
NA,TRBJ1-1,NA,13,TRBV2,CASSPGPRNEAFF,TGTGCCAGCAGTCCAGGGCCACGCAATGAAGCTTTCTTT
NA,TRBJ1-3,NA,15,TRBV11-2,CASSLDRSSGNTIYF,TGTGCCAGCAGTCTCGACAGGAGCTCTGGAAACACCATATATTTT
NA,TRBJ2-7,NA,15,TRBV10-3,CAISDRWSSSYEQYF,TGTGCCATCAGTGATAGGTGGAGTAGCTCCTACGAGCAGTACTTC
TRBD2,TRBJ2-1,NA,15,TRBV7-3,CASSTPSGEHNEQFF,TGTGCCAGCAGCACCCCTAGCGGGGAGCACAATGAGCAGTTCTTC
NA,TRBJ2-1,NA,11,TRBV29-1,CSVESRFEQFF,TGCAGCGTTGAGTCTAGGTTTGAGCAGTTCTTC
NA,TRBJ2-5,NA,13,TRBV15,CATSRRGFETQYF,TGTGCCACCAGCAGACGAGGATTTGAGACCCAGTACTTC
TRBD1,TRBJ2-3,few,15,TRBV7-3,CASSYGQGRGGTQYF,TGTGCCAGCAGCTACGGACAGGGGCGCGGAGGTACGCAGTATTTT
NA,TRBJ2-1,NA,14,TRBV25-1,CASSPFGDYNEQFF,TGTGCCAGCAGTCCCTTTGGAGACTACAATGAGCAGTTCTTC
TRBD1,TRBJ2-7,NA,13,TRBV5-1,CASSGTGTYEQYF,TGCGCCAGCAGCGGGACAGGCACTTACGAGCAGTACTTC
TRBD2,TRBJ2-7,NA,15,TRBV7-9,CASSSGLAGGNEQYF,TGTGCCAGCAGCTCCGGACTAGCGGGGGGGAACGAGCAGTACTTC
TRBD2,TRBJ2-2,NA,18,TRBV10-3,CAISDWTSGRGNTEELFF,TGTGCCATCAGTGATTGGACTAGCGGGAGAGGGAACACCGAGGAGCTGTTTTTT